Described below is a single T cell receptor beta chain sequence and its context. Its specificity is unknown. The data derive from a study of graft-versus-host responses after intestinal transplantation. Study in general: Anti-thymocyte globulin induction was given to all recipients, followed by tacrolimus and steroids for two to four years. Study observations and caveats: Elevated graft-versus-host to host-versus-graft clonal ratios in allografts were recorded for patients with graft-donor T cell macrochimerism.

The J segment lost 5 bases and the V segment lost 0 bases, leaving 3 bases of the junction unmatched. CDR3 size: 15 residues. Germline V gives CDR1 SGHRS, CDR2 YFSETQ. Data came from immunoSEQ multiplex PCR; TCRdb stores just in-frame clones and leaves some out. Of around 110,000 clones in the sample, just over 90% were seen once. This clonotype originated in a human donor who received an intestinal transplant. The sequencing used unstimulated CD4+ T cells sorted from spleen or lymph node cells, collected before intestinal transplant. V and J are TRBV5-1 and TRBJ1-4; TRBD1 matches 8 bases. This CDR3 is CASSLVTGANEKLFF. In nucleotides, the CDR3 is TGCGCCAGCAGCTTGGTGACAGGGGCGAATGAAAAACTGTTTTTT.